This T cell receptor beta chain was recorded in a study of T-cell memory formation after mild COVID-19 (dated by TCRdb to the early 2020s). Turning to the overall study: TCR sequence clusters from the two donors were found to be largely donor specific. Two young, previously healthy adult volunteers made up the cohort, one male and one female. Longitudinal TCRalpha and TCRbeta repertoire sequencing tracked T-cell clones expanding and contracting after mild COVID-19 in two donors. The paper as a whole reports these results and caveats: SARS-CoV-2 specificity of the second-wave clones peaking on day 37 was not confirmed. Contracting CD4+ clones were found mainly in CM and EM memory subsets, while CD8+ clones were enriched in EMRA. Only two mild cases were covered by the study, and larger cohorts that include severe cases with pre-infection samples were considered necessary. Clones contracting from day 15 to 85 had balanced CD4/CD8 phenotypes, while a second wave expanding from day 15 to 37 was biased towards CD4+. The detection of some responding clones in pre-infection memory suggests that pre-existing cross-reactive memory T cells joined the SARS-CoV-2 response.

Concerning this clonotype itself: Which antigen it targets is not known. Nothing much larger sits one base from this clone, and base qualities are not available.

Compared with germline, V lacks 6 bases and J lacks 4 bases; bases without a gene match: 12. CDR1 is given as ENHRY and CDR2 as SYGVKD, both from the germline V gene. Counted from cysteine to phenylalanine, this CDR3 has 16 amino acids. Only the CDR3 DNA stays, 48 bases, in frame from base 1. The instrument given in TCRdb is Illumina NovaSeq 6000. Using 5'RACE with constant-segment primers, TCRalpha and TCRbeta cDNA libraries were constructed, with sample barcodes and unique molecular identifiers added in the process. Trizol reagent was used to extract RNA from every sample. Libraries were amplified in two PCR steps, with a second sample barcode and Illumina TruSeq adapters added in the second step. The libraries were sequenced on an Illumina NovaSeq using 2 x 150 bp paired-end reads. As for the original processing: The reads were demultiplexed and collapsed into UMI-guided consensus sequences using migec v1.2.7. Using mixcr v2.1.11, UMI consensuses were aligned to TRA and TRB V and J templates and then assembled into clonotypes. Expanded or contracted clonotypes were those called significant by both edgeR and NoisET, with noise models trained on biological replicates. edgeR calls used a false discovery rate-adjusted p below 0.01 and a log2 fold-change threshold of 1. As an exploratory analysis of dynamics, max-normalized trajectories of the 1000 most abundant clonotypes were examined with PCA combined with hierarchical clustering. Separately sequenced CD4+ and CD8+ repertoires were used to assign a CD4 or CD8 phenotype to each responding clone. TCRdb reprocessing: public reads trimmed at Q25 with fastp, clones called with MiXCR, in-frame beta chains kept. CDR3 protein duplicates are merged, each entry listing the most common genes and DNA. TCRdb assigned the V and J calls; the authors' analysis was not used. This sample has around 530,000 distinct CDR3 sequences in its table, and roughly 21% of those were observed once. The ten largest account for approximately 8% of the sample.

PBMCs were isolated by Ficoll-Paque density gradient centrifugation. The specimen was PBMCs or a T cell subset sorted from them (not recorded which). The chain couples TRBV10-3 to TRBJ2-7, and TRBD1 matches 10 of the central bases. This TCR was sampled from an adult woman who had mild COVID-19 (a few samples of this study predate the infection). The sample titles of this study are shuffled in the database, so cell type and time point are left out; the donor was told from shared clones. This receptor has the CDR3 CAIREAGTGAVYEQYF. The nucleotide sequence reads TGTGCCATCAGAGAAGCCGGGACAGGGGCCGTATACGAGCAGTACTTC.